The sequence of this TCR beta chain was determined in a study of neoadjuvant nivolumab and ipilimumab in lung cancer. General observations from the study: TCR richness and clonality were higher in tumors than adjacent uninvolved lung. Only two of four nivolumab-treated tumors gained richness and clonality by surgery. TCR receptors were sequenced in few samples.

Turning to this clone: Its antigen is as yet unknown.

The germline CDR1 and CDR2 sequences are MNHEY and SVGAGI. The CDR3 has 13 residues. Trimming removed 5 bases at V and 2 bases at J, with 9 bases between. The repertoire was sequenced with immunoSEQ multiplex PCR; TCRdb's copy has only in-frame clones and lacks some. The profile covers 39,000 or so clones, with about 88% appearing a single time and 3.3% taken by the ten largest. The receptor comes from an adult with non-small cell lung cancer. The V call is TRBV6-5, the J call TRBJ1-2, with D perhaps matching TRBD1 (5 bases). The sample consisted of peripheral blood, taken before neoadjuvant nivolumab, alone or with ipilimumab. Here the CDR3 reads CASSGGRNYGYTF. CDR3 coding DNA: TGTGCCAGCAGTGGGGGACGGAACTATGGCTACACCTTC.